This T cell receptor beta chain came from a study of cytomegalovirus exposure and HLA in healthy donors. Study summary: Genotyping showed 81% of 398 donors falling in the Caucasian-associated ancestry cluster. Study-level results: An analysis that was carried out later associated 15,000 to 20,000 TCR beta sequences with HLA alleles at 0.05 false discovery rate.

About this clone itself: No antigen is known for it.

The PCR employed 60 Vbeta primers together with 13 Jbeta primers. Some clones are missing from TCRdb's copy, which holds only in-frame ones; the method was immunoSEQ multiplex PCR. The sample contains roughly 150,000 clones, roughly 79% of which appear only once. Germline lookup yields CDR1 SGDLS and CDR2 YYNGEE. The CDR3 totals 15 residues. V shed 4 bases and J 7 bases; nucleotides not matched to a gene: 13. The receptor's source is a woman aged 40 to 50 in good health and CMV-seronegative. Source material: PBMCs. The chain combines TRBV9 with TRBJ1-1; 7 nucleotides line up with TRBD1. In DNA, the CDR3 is TGTGCCAGCAGCACAAGGGCACAGGGGCAATATGAAGCTTTCTTT. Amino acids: CASSTRAQGQYEAFF.